This T cell receptor beta chain was sequenced for a study of T cells in Graves' hyperthyroidism and ophthalmopathy. Study details: Before any treatment, at initial diagnosis, peripheral blood was collected.

Study-level points and caveats: The majority of expanded thyroid clonotypes above 0.001 also appeared in blood. Ophthalmopathy and stable hyperthyroidism were told apart by a 13 V-J model.

It was RNA transcripts that yielded the amplified TCR beta CDR3 regions. Carried out on the TCR CDR3, a first-round RT-PCR used the HTBI primer set. TCRdb passed the multiplex PCR reads through MiXCR, listing each CDR3 protein once. The data hold 500,000 or so distinct CDR3 sequences, with 15% to 20% observed a single time. About this clonotype itself: Its antigen is not identified.

For the diagnoses, clinical symptoms, serum thyroxine and TRAb, thyroid ultrasound and orbital computed tomography were used. The V gene's germline CDR1 is SGDLS and CDR2 YYNGEE. The CDR3 consists of 15 residues. V lost 0 bases and J lost 4; bases outside the gene matches: 4. Sequenced sample: blood. The sequence came from a woman aged 18-30 years with Graves' ophthalmopathy. V gene TRBV9 combines with J gene TRBJ2-1; TRBD1 agrees at 7 bases. The CDR3 loop reads CASSVDGTEYNEQFF. The CDR3 region has the DNA TGTGCCAGCAGCGTAGATGGGACAGAATACAATGAGCAGTTCTTC.